This T cell receptor (beta chain) was identified in a study of T cells after yellow fever vaccination. Study-wide background: SMART-Seq v4 Ultra Low Input handled preparation of low-cell-number fractions.

This clonotype was detected a few times. Its antigen remains unidentified. Notes on the study in general: The CD4 compartment and the CD8 compartment contained a small share of clonotypes in common.

TCRdb passed the 5' RACE reads through MiXCR, listing each CDR3 protein once. The profile covers some 350,000 distinct CDR3 sequences, with about 4% appearing a single time and just under 25% taken by the ten largest. This TCR was recovered from a man aged 18 to 30 who received the YFV17D yellow fever vaccine. The sample was PBMCs, taken 5 days after the yellow fever booster vaccination.

The CDR3: CASSFNREDYGYTF. The CDR3 DNA sequence: TGTGCCAGCAGCTTCAACCGGGAGGACTATGGCTACACCTTC. The gene calls are TRBV7-2 and TRBJ1-2; D gene unclear. Trimming stripped 3 bases from V and 3 bases from J, with 11 bases between. Looked up from germline, CDR1 is SGHTA and CDR2 is FQGNSA. This CDR3 is 14 amino acids long. Looking up the rest from reference TRBV7-2 and TRBJ1-2 gives the full variable domain: GAGVSQSPSNKVTEKGKDVELRCDPISGHTALYWYRQSLGQGLEFLIYFQGNSAPDKSGLPSDRFSAERTGGSVSTLTIQRTQQEDSAVYLCASSFNREDYGYTFGSGTRLTVV.